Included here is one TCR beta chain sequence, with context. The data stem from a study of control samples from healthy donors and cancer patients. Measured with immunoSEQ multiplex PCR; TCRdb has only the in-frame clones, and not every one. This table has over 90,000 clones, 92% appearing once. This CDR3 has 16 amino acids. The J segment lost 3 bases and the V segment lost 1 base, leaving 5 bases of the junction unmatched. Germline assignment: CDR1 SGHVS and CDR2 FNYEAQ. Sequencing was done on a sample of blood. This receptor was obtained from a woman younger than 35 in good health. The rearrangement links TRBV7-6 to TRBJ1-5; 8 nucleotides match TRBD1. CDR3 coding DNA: TGTGCCAGCAGCTTAGGTTTGGGACAGGACAATCAGCCCCAGCATTTT. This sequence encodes CASSLGLGQDNQPQHF.